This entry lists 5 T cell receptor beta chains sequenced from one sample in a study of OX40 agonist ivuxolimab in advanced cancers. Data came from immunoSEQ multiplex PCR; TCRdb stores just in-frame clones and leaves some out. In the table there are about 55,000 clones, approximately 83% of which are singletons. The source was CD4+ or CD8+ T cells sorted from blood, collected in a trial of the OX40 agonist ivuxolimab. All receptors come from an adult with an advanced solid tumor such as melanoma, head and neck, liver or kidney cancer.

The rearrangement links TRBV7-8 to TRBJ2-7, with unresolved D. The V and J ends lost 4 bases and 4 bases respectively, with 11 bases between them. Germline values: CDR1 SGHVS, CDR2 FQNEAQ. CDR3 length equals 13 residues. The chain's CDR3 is CASSSNLGYEQYF. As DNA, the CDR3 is TGTGCCAGCAGCTCCAACCTAGGGTACGAGCAGTACTTC. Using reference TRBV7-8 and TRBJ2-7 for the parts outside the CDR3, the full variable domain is GAGVSQSPRYKVAKRGQDVALRCDPISGHVSLFWYQQALGQGPEFLTYFQNEAQLDKSGLPSDRFFAERPEGSVSTLKIQRTQQEDSAVYLCASSSNLGYEQYFGPGTRLTVT.

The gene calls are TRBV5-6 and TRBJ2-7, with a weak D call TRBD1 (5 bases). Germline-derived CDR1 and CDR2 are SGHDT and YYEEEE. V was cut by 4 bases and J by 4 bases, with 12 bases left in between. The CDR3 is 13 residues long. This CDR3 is CASSRPGSYEQYF. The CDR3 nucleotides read TGTGCCAGCAGCCGTCCAGGGTCTTACGAGCAGTACTTC.

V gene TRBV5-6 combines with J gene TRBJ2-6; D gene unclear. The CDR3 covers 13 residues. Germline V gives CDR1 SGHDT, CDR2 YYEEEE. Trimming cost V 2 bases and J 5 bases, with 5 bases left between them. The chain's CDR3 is CASSFNRANVLTF. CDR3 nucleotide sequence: TGTGCCAGCAGCTTTAACAGGGCCAACGTCCTGACTTTC.

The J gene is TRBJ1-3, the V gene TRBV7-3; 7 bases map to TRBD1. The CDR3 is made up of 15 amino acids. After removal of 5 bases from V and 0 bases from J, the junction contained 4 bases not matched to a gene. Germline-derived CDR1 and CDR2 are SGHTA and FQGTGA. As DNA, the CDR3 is TGTGCCAGCAGCCGGGACAGCCGCTCTGGAAACACCATATATTTT. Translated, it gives CASSRDSRSGNTIYF.

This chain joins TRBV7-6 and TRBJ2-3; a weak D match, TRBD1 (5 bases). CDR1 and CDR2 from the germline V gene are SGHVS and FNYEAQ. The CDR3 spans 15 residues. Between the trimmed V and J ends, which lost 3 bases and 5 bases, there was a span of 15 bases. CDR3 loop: CASSFLVGRGDTQYF. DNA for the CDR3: TGTGCCAGCAGCTTTCTAGTGGGGCGAGGAGATACGCAGTATTTT.